This T cell receptor beta chain was documented in a study of metastatic and nonmetastatic thyroid tumors. Study-wide context: It was across blood and tumor or nodule tissue from malignant and benign thyroid patients that repertoires were compared.

This clone is labeled as medium-sized. As yet, its antigen is unknown. In the source study's methods: Between-group CDR3 differences, defined by clinicopathological status, yielded a distant-metastasis classifier for papillary thyroid cancer. With MiXCR, TCRdb called clones anew from the PCR reads. These V and J calls derive from TCRdb rather than the authors' analysis. The data show about 39,000 clones, 18% seen once. Study observations and caveats: In blood and tumor, TCR beta diversity was reportedly significantly higher in malignant thyroid tumors than in benign nodules.

With 1 base removed from V and 3 bases from J, the gap between germline ends came to 9 bases. The CDR3 extends over 14 amino acids. Germline assignment: CDR1 SNHLY and CDR2 FYNNEI. Patients were all untreated before their thyroid surgery. The receptor's source is a female donor with papillary thyroid cancer or a benign thyroid nodule (not recorded which). Some clones in this sample may be carry-over from other donors' samples. The genes are TRBV2 and TRBJ1-1; the D gene is possibly TRBD1 (5 bases). Material for sequencing was tumor tissue. This CDR3 is CASSEDRRDTEAFF. As DNA, the CDR3 is TGTGCCAGCAGTGAAGACAGGCGGGACACTGAAGCTTTCTTT.